These 18 T cell receptor beta chains originate from one sample sequenced in a study of cytomegalovirus exposure and HLA in healthy donors. Vbeta (60) and Jbeta (13) primers were used in the PCR. The method was immunoSEQ multiplex PCR; TCRdb's version includes in-frame clones alone and lacks a portion of them. Of 100,000 to 150,000 clones in the sample, 75% to 85% were seen once. The sample taken for sequencing was PBMCs. The receptors derive from a man aged 25 to 40 in good health and CMV-seropositive.

This chain uses TRBV4-2 with TRBJ1-2, with TRBD1 matching 7 bases. The trim removed 0 bases at V and 5 bases at J, leaving 9 bases unmatched. This CDR3 is built from 16 residues. Germline CDR1 and CDR2: LGHNA and YNFKEQ. CDR3 sequence: CASSQDPDRVVYGYTF. The CDR3, as DNA: TGTGCCAGCAGCCAAGATCCCGACAGGGTAGTTTATGGCTACACCTTC.

V usage is TRBV9 and J usage is TRBJ2-5; 7 bases line up with TRBD1. Judging by the DNA end, TRBJ2-7 fits better; the J call may be wrong. This CDR3 spans 15 amino acids. Germline loops: CDR1 SGDLS, CDR2 YYNGEE. DNA of the CDR3: TGTGCCAGCAGCGCGACAGGGTCGGGGTCCTACGAGCAGTACTTC. Amino acid sequence: CASSATGSGSYEQYF.

This clone has just one count. This chain connects TRBV19 to TRBJ2-7; 7 bases match TRBD1. Trimming cost V 5 bases and J 1 base; bases outside gene matches: 8. Germline V gene lookup returns CDR1 LNHDA and CDR2 SQIVND (reference sequence). CDR3 length: 15 amino acids. Here the CDR3 reads CASSFGTGDSYEQYF. Written as DNA, the CDR3 is TGTGCCAGTAGTTTCGGAACAGGGGATTCCTACGAGCAGTACTTC.

The chain uses TRBV11-2 and TRBJ2-3; D perhaps matches TRBD1 (5 bases). Trimming left V 5 bases short and J 2 bases short, with 11 bases between. Looked up from germline, CDR1 is SGHAT and CDR2 is FQNNGV. CDR3 size: 14 residues. CDR3 in amino acids: CASSPDSYTDTQYF. The CDR3 DNA reads as TGTGCCAGCAGCCCCGACAGCTACACAGATACGCAGTATTTT.

This clone has only a few counts. The chain couples TRBV4-1 to TRBJ2-7; D is unclear. The CDR3 runs to 14 residues. V was pared by 1 base and J by 6 bases, with 13 bases between. Per the germline V gene, CDR1 is MGHRA and CDR2 is YSYEKL. The CDR3 here is CASSQAGWQSEQYF. The CDR3 DNA reads as TGCGCCAGCAGCCAAGCTGGTTGGCAGTCCGAGCAGTACTTC.

The table lists this clone with a few counts. The chain employs TRBV27 and TRBJ2-7; TRBD2 matches 9 bases. V dropped 0 bases and J dropped 6; count of bases not matched to a gene: 3. The CDR3 runs to 14 residues. Germline CDR1 and CDR2: MNHEY and SMNVEV (reference sequence). The CDR3 spells CASSLSRGGLEQYF. The CDR3 DNA sequence: TGTGCCAGCAGTTTATCGCGGGGGGGCCTCGAGCAGTACTTC.

The CDR3 loop is CAWSGLRLGPLHF. CDR3 nucleotides: TGTGCCTGGAGTGGGCTGAGGTTGGGACCCCTCCACTTT. The chain uses TRBV30 and TRBJ1-6; no definite D call. Trimming left V 1 base short and J 12 bases short, with 13 bases between. The CDR3 totals 13 residues. The germline gives CDR1 GTSNPN, CDR2 SVGIG (reference sequence).

This sequence joins TRBV7-9 and TRBJ2-3; TRBD1 is a possible D gene (6 bases). The V gene lost 5 bases and the J gene lost 0 bases, with 12 bases spanning the gap. Germline-derived CDR1 and CDR2 are SEHNR and FQNEAQ (reference sequence). The CDR3 consists of 15 residues. CDR3 region: CASSTGTLSTDTQYF. CDR3 DNA: TGTGCCAGCAGCACCGGGACACTGAGCACAGATACGCAGTATTTT.

J is TRBJ1-2 and V is TRBV7-9; D is perhaps TRBD1 (6 bases). CDR1 and CDR2 (germline): SEHNR, FQNEAQ (reference sequence). Trimming removed 0 bases at V and 8 bases at J, with 16 bases between. The CDR3 spans 15 residues. The CDR3, as DNA: TGTGCCAGCAGCTTAGCAGCACAGGGACCGGACGGCTACACCTTC. Protein sequence: CASSLAAQGPDGYTF.

This clone was counted a single time. The V gene is TRBV19, the J gene TRBJ1-1; D gene uncertain. The germline gives CDR1 LNHDA, CDR2 SQIVND (reference sequence). Trimming pared 1 base from V and 0 bases from J, leaving 6 bases between. The CDR3 is 14 amino acids. The CDR3, as DNA: TGTGCCAGTAGTATAGCCCTTATGAACACTGAAGCTTTCTTT. Protein: CASSIALMNTEAFF. Full variable domain (rest looked up from reference TRBV19 and TRBJ1-1): DGGITQSPKYLFRKEGQNVTLSCEQNLNHDAMYWYRQDPGQGLRLIYYSQIVNDFQKGDIAEGYSVSREKKESFPLTVTSAQKNPTAFYLCASSIALMNTEAFFGQGTRLTVV.

This chain connects TRBV6-1 to TRBJ2-3; perhaps TRBD1 as D (6 bases). Germline values: CDR1 MNHNS, CDR2 SASEGT. This CDR3 is 15 amino acids long. Between the trimmed V and J ends, which lost 5 bases and 2 bases, there was a span of 14 bases. The CDR3 here is CASSPQGRYTDTQYF. As DNA, the CDR3 is TGTGCCAGCAGTCCACAGGGAAGATACACAGATACGCAGTATTTT.

The chain recombines TRBV19 with TRBJ1-4, with no clear D. The CDR3 totals 15 residues. V was pared by 4 bases and J by 5 bases, with 14 bases between. Looked up from germline, CDR1 is LNHDA and CDR2 is SQIVND (reference sequence). DNA for the CDR3: TGTGCCAGTAGTACCGGAGGGAAGTTAAATGAAAAACTGTTTTTT. Its protein is CASSTGGKLNEKLFF.

This clone was seen only a few times. This rearrangement joins TRBV28 to TRBJ1-2, with 9 bases fitting TRBD1. V trimming: 1 base; J trimming: 4 bases; junction bases outside the gene matches: 4. Germline-derived CDR1 and CDR2 are MDHEN and SYDVKM. The CDR3 length is 15 residues. CDR3 in amino acids: CASSLYRDRVYGYTF. The CDR3 nucleotides read TGTGCCAGCAGTTTATACCGGGACAGGGTCTATGGCTACACCTTC.

This rearrangement joins TRBV19 to TRBJ1-4; D remains unclear. V was shortened by 7 bases and J by 5 bases, with 17 bases between the two germline ends. This CDR3 contains 15 residues. Germline lookup yields CDR1 LNHDA and CDR2 SQIVND (reference sequence). The CDR3 loop is CASTHYDGFNEKLFF. DNA of the CDR3: TGTGCCAGTACCCACTATGACGGATTCAATGAAAAACTGTTTTTT.

The sample holds a few counts of this clone. The V call is TRBV6-1, the J call TRBJ2-3; D gene uncertain. CDR3 length: 14 residues. V shed 2 bases and J shed 2 bases, with 8 bases lying between them. Germline loops: CDR1 MNHNS, CDR2 SASEGT. CDR3 DNA sequence: TGTGCCAGCAGTGAACAGGAACCCACAGATACGCAGTATTTT. Translated, it gives CASSEQEPTDTQYF.

The chain uses TRBV30 and TRBJ2-2; 7 bases align to TRBD2. There are 13 residues in the CDR3. With 2 bases clipped from V and 5 bases from J, the junction kept 2 bases outside the gene matches. Germline values: CDR1 GTSNPN, CDR2 SVGIG (reference sequence). The CDR3 sequence is CAWSLGGTGELFF. In DNA form, the CDR3 reads TGTGCCTGGAGTTTGGGAGGGACCGGGGAGCTGTTTTTT.

The V and J genes are TRBV6-1 and TRBJ2-5, with D possibly being TRBD1 (5 bases). TRBJ2-7 explains the end of the DNA better; the J call may be wrong. Germline assignment: CDR1 MNHNS and CDR2 SASEGT. CDR3 length equals 14 residues. The CDR3 loop is CASSEMGRAYEQYF. The CDR3 nucleotides read TGTGCCAGCAGTGAAATGGGCAGGGCCTACGAGCAGTACTTC.

This chain links TRBV4-2 with TRBJ2-7, with D possibly TRBD2 on 6 matching bases. The CDR3 covers 12 residues. Looked up from germline, CDR1 is LGHNA and CDR2 is YNFKEQ. Trimming removed 5 bases at V and 5 bases at J, with 10 bases between. This chain's CDR3 is CASSSVADEQYF. The CDR3 DNA is TGTGCCAGCAGCTCCGTAGCGGACGAGCAGTACTTC.